This TCR beta chain originates from a study of T cell responses to AZD1222 COVID-19 vaccine. General observations from the study: Breadth and depth of Spike-specific TCRs rose after two AZD1222 doses. Nearly half of spike-specific TCRs reportedly go after variant regions that carry no mutations. Donor demographics were predominantly white British with a female majority; clonal diversity may be underestimated. It was only six AZD1222 recipients who were seropositive at baseline.

The data were produced by immunoSEQ multiplex PCR, yet TCRdb's version contains in-frame clones alone and is incomplete. The repertoire includes about 120,000 clones, 80% to 90% of them detected once, and about 10% sits in the top ten. The CDR3 runs to 21 residues. Germline V CDR1 and CDR2: SGDLS, YYNGEE. With 4 bases clipped from V and 6 bases from J, the junction kept 27 bases outside the gene matches. Remarks on this clone: Its antigen remains unknown.

This chain joins TRBV9 and TRBJ1-2; 10 bases agree with TRBD1. The sequence was obtained from an adult in good health. The sequencing here drew on peripheral blood, taken on day 0 of AZD1222 vaccination. CDR3 loop: CASSLRRSAGTGAASNDGYTF. CDR3 sequence (DNA): TGTGCCAGCAGCCTTAGACGAAGCGCCGGGACAGGGGCCGCCTCTAATGATGGCTACACCTTC.